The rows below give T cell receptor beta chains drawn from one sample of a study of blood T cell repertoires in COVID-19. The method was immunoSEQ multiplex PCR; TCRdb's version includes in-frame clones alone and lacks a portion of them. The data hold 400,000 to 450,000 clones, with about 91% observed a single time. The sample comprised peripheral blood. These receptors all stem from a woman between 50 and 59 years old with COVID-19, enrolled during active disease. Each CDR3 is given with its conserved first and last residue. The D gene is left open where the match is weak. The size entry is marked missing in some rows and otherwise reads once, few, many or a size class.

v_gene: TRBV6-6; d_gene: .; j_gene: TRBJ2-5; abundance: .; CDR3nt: TGTGCCAGCAGTTACCCCAGGAAAGAGACCCAGTACTTC; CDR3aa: CASSYPRKETQYF
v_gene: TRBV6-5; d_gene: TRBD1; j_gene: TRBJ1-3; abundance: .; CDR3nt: TGTGCCAGCAGTTTCACAGGGGGCTCTGGAAACACCATATATTTT; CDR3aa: CASSFTGGSGNTIYF
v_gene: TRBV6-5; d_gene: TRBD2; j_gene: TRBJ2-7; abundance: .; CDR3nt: TGTGCCAGCAGTTACTCTAGCGGGGGTATCTACGAGCAGTACTTC; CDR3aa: CASSYSSGGIYEQYF
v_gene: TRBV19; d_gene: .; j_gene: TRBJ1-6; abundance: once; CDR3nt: TGTGCCAGTAGTCATGGACAGAATAATTCACCCCTCCACTTT; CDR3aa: CASSHGQNNSPLHF
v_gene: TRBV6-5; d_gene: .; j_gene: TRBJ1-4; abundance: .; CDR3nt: TGTGCCAGCAGTTACCACGGGGAAAAACTGTTTTTT; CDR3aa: CASSYHGEKLFF
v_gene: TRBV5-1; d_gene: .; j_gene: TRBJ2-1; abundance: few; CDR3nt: TGCGCCAGCAGCTTGGATGGACAGTTTTCCCCTGAGCAGTTCTTC; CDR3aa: CASSLDGQFSPEQFF
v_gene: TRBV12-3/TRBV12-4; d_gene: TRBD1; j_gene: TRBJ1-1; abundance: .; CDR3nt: TGTGCCAGCAACTACAGGGGACGGGCTTTCTTT; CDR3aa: CASNYRGRAFF
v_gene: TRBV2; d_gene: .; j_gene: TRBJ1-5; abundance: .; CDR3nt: TGTGCCAGCAATGGTCGGTCCCCGAGGCAGCCCCAGCATTTT; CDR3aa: CASNGRSPRQPQHF
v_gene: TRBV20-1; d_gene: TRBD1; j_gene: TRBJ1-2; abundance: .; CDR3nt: TGCAGTGGGTCGACAGGGGAGGGCTACACCTTC; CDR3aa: CSGSTGEGYTF
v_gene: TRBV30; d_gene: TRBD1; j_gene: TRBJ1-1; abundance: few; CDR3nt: TGTGCCTGGAGTACAGGGGCAGGCACTGAAGCTTTCTTT; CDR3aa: CAWSTGAGTEAFF
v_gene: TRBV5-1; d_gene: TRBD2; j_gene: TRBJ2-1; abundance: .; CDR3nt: TGCGCCAGCAGCTCAGGACTAGCTTTCGAAAATGAGCAGTTCTTC; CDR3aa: CASSSGLAFENEQFF
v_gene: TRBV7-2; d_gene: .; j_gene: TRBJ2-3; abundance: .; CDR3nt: TGTGCCAGCAGCTTAGAACAGCTAGCGAGGACAGATACGCAGTATTTT; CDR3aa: CASSLEQLARTDTQYF
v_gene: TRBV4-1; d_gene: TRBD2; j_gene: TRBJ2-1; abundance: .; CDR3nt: TGCGCCAGCAGCCAACCCCTAGCGGGGCGGAATTACAATGAGCAGTTCTTC; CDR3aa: CASSQPLAGRNYNEQFF
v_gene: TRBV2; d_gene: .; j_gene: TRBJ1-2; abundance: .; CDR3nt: TGTGCCAGCAGTGTGCCAGGAAATGGATATGGCTACACCTTC; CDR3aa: CASSVPGNGYGYTF
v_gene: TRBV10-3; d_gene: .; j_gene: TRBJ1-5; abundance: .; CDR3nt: TGTGCCATCTCACGTTATCAAGCGTTATCTGCCGGTGGGGGGGGTAGCAATCAGCCCCAGCATTTT; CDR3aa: CAISRYQALSAGGGGSNQPQHF
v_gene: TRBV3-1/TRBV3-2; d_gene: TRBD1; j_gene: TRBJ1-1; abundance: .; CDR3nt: TGTGCCAGCAGCCCACAACAGGGGGCTTGGAGTGGTAGATCTACTGAAGCTTTCTTT; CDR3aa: CASSPQQGAWSGRSTEAFF